This T cell receptor (beta chain) appears in the sequencing data of a study of blood T cell repertoires in COVID-19. Study details: The United States, Italy and Spain provided the acute and convalescent COVID-19 samples. Sources were T cells, B-cell-depleted T cells, or PBMCs; the material itself was cDNA or gDNA.

Methods used by the authors: Nucleated cell counts were estimated from reference gene primer amplification. The repertoire was sequenced with immunoSEQ multiplex PCR; TCRdb's copy has only in-frame clones and lacks some. Clone size and V and J calls were adopted from that table, with D and trimming inferred from the DNA. Here the sample spans around 130,000 clones, over 85% being singletons. This CDR3 comprises 14 residues. Germline V gene data show CDR1 as SNHLY and CDR2 as FYNNEI. The V and J ends lost 8 bases and 4 bases respectively, with 18 bases between them. Material: peripheral blood. This sequence was found in a man aged 60-69 years with COVID-19, enrolled during active disease. The gene calls are TRBV2 and TRBJ2-7; maybe TRBD2 (5 bases). The CDR3 loop reads CASGSSSSVYEQYF. CDR3 nucleotides: TGTGCCAGCGGTTCGTCTAGCAGTGTGTACGAGCAGTACTTC.